Below are 20 T cell receptor beta chains sequenced from a single sample in a study of T-cell memory formation after mild COVID-19. MiXCR, applied by TCRdb to the 5' RACE reads, yields one record per CDR3 protein. The sample records about 250,000 distinct CDR3 sequences, 15% being singletons. Sequencing was performed on PBMCs or a T cell subset sorted from them (not recorded which). These receptors all come from an adult woman who had mild COVID-19 (a few samples of this study predate the infection). Cell type and time point are not known.

This clonotype was observed a handful of times. The V call is TRBV20-1, the J call TRBJ2-7, with D tentatively TRBD2 (6 bases). Germline V lookup: CDR1 DFQATT, CDR2 SNEGSKA (reference sequence). V was cut by 1 base and J by 11 bases, with 12 bases left in between. This CDR3 has 11 residues. CDR3 sequence reads: CSARGLEGKYF. For the CDR3, the DNA is TGCAGTGCTAGAGGACTGGAGGGGAAGTACTTC.

The V gene is TRBV4-2, the J gene TRBJ2-7, with 8 bases matching TRBD1. The CDR3 has 15 amino acids. Germline V lookup: CDR1 LGHNA, CDR2 YNFKEQ. V gave up 2 bases and J gave up 0 bases; unmatched junction bases: 3. This CDR3 is CASSQPGTGSYEQYF. CDR3 nucleotide sequence: TGTGCCAGCAGCCAACCGGGGACAGGCTCCTACGAGCAGTACTTC.

This clonotype occurred a few times. The chain uses TRBV12-3 or TRBV12-4 and TRBJ2-3, with 12 bases fitting TRBD1. The length of the CDR3 is 14 residues. V was pared by 8 bases and J by 4 bases, with 4 bases of the junction left unmatched. Written as DNA, the CDR3 is TGTGCCAGCGCGTGGGACAGGGGGCCAGATACGCAGTATTTT. Translating it yields CASAWDRGPDTQYF.

The rearrangement links TRBV27 to TRBJ1-2; D is undetermined. From germline, CDR1 is MNHEY and CDR2 SMNVEV (reference sequence). The germline V and J ends were trimmed by 2 bases and 5 bases, with 9 bases remaining between them. CDR3 length: 13 residues. CDR3 DNA: TGTGCCAGCAGTTTAAACGGAAAATATGGCTACACCTTC. Translating gives CASSLNGKYGYTF.

The chain carries TRBV5-1 and TRBJ2-3, with 10 bases identical to TRBD2. Germline V gene lookup returns CDR1 SGHRS and CDR2 YFSETQ. V gave up 7 bases and J gave up 4 bases; unmatched junction bases: 6. The CDR3 runs to 14 residues. The CDR3 coding sequence is TGCGCCAGCCAAGCGGGGGGGCTGGCAGATACGCAGTATTTT. Translation gives CASQAGGLADTQYF.

This clonotype was detected a few times. The gene calls are TRBV5-1 and TRBJ2-7, with D hard to call. The CDR3 is made up of 16 amino acids. V was trimmed by 0 bases and J by 3 bases, leaving 16 bases between them. Germline V lookup: CDR1 SGHRS, CDR2 YFSETQ. CDR3 in amino acids: CASSLDRYSHHYEQYF. The CDR3 DNA follows: TGCGCCAGCAGCTTGGATCGGTACAGCCATCACTACGAGCAGTACTTC.

The rearrangement joins TRBV4-1 to TRBJ2-6, with D tentatively TRBD1 (5 bases). The CDR3 is made up of 17 amino acids. The V gene's germline CDR1 is MGHRA and CDR2 YSYEKL. Trimming took 3 bases from V and 4 from J, leaving 16 bases between them. In nucleotides, the CDR3 is TGCGCCAGCAGCCATCCCTTGCCCAGGGCGGGGGCCAACGTCCTGACTTTC. Translating it yields CASSHPLPRAGANVLTF.

There are many counts of this clonotype. V and J are TRBV24-1 and TRBJ2-1, with D possibly matching TRBD2 (6 bases). CDR3 size: 15 residues. The ends were cut back, 2 bases at V and 6 bases at J, with 13 bases in the middle. CDR1 is KGHDR, CDR2 SFDVKD, per germline. In DNA form, the CDR3 reads TGTGCCACCAGTGATTCTGTCAGGGAGGTCAATGAGCAGTTCTTC. Its protein is CATSDSVREVNEQFF.

This clonotype showed up many times. The CDR3 sequence: CASSPFGSGASYEQYF. The DNA of the CDR3 is TGTGCCAGCAGTCCCTTTGGTAGCGGAGCCTCCTACGAGCAGTACTTC. The chain recombines TRBV6-5 with TRBJ2-7; the D gene is possibly TRBD2 (6 bases). The V end lost 5 bases, the J end lost 0 bases, and 17 bases lay between the germline ends. CDR1 MNHEY and CDR2 SVGAGI come from the germline V gene. The CDR3 has 16 residues.

This clonotype was seen more than once but under ten times. The CDR3 bases are TGTGCCACCAGCAGAGACAAGCTCTCCTACGAGCAGTACTTC. Translation: CATSRDKLSYEQYF. V gene TRBV15 combines with J gene TRBJ2-7; D call uncertain. There are 14 residues in the CDR3. CDR1 and CDR2 (germline): LNHNV, YYDKDF (reference sequence). With 0 bases removed from V and 0 bases from J, the gap between germline ends came to 6 bases. Based on the CDR3 plus reference TRBV15 and TRBJ2-7, the full variable domain is DAMVIQNPRYQVTQFGKPVTLSCSQTLNHNVMYWYQQKSSQAPKLLFHYYDKDFNNEADTPDNFQSRRPNTSFCFLDIRSPGLGDTAMYLCATSRDKLSYEQYFGPGTRLTVT.

This clonotype turned up a few times. The chain has TRBV6-1 and TRBJ1-1; D perhaps matches TRBD1 (5 bases). Germline CDR1 MNHNS, CDR2 SASEGT. V lost 5 bases, J lost 6 bases, and 13 bases lay in between. This CDR3 spans 13 amino acids. For the CDR3, the DNA is TGTGCCAGCAGTATAGATACAGGTTCTGAAGCTTTCTTT. Its translation: CASSIDTGSEAFF.

This clonotype was observed many times. This chain joins TRBV7-2 and TRBJ1-6; no reliable D call. Germline CDR1 and CDR2: SGHTA and FQGNSA. Trimming pared 3 bases from V and 13 bases from J, leaving 13 bases between. The CDR3 runs to 13 residues. The CDR3 sequence is CASSFVEDGPLHF. In nucleotides, the CDR3 is TGTGCCAGCAGCTTCGTTGAAGACGGCCCCCTCCACTTT.

The genes are TRBV6-5 and TRBJ2-2, with 7 bases identical to TRBD1. Looked up from germline, CDR1 is MNHEY and CDR2 is SVGAGI. V shed 0 bases and J 7 bases; nucleotides not matched to a gene: 5. The CDR3 runs to 15 residues. CDR3 DNA sequence: TGTGCCAGCAGTTACTCGAGAGGGGGCGTCGGGGAGCTGTTTTTT. It is translated as CASSYSRGGVGELFF.

This chain uses TRBV3-1 with TRBJ2-5; tentatively, D is TRBD1 (5 bases). The germline V gene encodes CDR1 LGHDT and CDR2 YNNKEL (reference sequence). This CDR3 spans 13 amino acids. V was pared by 6 bases and J by 4 bases, with 12 bases between. The CDR3 protein is CASSSTVRETQYF. CDR3 bases: TGTGCCAGCAGTTCGACAGTGCGAGAGACCCAGTACTTC.

J is TRBJ1-2 and V is TRBV6-2 or TRBV6-3; perhaps TRBD1 as D (6 bases). The CDR3 is made up of 14 amino acids. From germline, CDR1 is MNHEY and CDR2 SVGEGT. Trimming pared 6 bases from V and 2 bases from J, leaving 13 bases between. The CDR3 is CASRYGQTNYGYTF. The CDR3 region has the DNA TGTGCCAGCAGATACGGACAGACGAACTATGGCTACACCTTC.

The chain combines TRBV5-1 with TRBJ2-7; 7 positions agree with TRBD2. V shed 2 bases and J 7 bases; nucleotides not matched to a gene: 6. CDR3 size: 13 residues. Germline loops: CDR1 SGHRS, CDR2 YFSETQ. The CDR3 DNA follows: TGCGCCAGCAGCTTAGCGGGAATCCCAGAGCAGTACTTC. Its protein product is CASSLAGIPEQYF. Variable domain in full (rest from reference TRBV5-1 and TRBJ2-7): KAGVTQTPRYLIKTRGQQVTLSCSPISGHRSVSWYQQTPGQGLQFLFEYFSETQRNKGNFPGRFSGRQFSNSRSEMNVSTLELGDSALYLCASSLAGIPEQYFGPGTRLTVT.

V usage is TRBV24-1 and J usage is TRBJ2-1; TRBD2 matches at 11 bases. V gave up 5 bases and J gave up 5 bases; unmatched junction bases: 7. The CDR3 totals 16 residues. The germline CDR1 and CDR2 sequences are KGHDR and SFDVKD. CDR3 loop: CATSVSGTSGHNEQFF. CDR3 DNA: TGTGCCACCAGTGTCTCCGGGACTAGCGGACACAATGAGCAGTTCTTC.

There are many counts of this clonotype. V is TRBV4-3 and J is TRBJ2-2; a weak D match, TRBD1 (5 bases). Germline CDR1 LGHNA, CDR2 YSLEER. V was trimmed by 6 bases and J by 0 bases, leaving 14 bases between them. The CDR3 has 16 amino acids. The CDR3 sequence is CASRGVGEANTGELFF. In DNA form, the CDR3 reads TGCGCCAGCAGAGGGGTAGGAGAAGCGAACACCGGGGAGCTGTTTTTT.

This clonotype was observed many times. The chain has TRBV9 and TRBJ2-3; the D is unclear. V was pared by 0 bases and J by 0 bases, with 5 bases between. In germline, CDR1 is SGDLS, CDR2 YYNGEE. The CDR3 extends over 14 amino acids. The CDR3: CASSVAASTDTQYF. The CDR3 DNA is TGTGCCAGCAGCGTAGCGGCCAGCACAGATACGCAGTATTTT.

The rearrangement joins TRBV12-3 or TRBV12-4 to TRBJ1-3; D remains unclear. This CDR3 contains 14 residues. V shed 7 bases and J shed 0 bases, with 10 bases lying between them. The CDR3 coding sequence is TGTGCCAGCACCTCAGAAGTCTCTGGAAACACCATATATTTT. The encoded protein is CASTSEVSGNTIYF.